Below are 19 T cell receptor beta chains sequenced from a single sample in a study of T cells in Graves' hyperthyroidism and ophthalmopathy. RNA transcripts gave rise to amplified TCR beta CDR3 regions. First-round RT-PCR with HTBI primers amplified the TCR CDR3 region. Each CDR3 protein gets one entry after TCRdb re-called the multiplex PCR reads with MiXCR. The sample has 300,000 to 450,000 distinct CDR3 sequences, about 15% seen once. The sequencing input was blood. The receptors come from a woman between 25 and 40 years old with Graves' hyperthyroidism.

This clonotype was recorded at least ten times. This chain connects TRBV29-1 to TRBJ2-6; 7 bases match TRBD1. V was pared by 4 bases and J by 2 bases, with 2 bases of the junction left unmatched. CDR3 size: 14 residues. The germline gives CDR1 SQVTM, CDR2 ANQGSEA. This chain's CDR3 is CSVATGTGANVLTF. In DNA, the CDR3 is TGCAGCGTTGCGACAGGGACTGGGGCCAACGTCCTGACTTTC.

The sample holds a few counts of this clonotype. This chain uses TRBV7-9 with TRBJ1-5; 11 nucleotides line up with TRBD1. V trimming: 5 bases; J trimming: 3 bases; junction bases outside the gene matches: 9. CDR3 length equals 17 residues. Germline V gives CDR1 SEHNR, CDR2 FQNEAQ (reference sequence). The CDR3 DNA follows: TGTGCCAGCAGCCCTGCCGGACAGGGGGCGTACAATCAGCCCCAGCATTTT. Translated, it gives CASSPAGQGAYNQPQHF. The full variable domain, with the rest looked up from reference TRBV7-9 and TRBJ1-5, is DTGVSQNPRHKITKRGQNVTFRCDPISEHNRLYWYRQTLGQGPEFLTYFQNEAQLEKSRLLSDRFSAERPKGSFSTLEIQRTEQGDSAMYLCASSPAGQGAYNQPQHFGDGTRLSIL.

This clonotype was seen a handful of times. It may be a read error: a sequence one base away is much more abundant. The chain employs TRBV3-1 and TRBJ2-7, with 14 bases lining up with TRBD2. The CDR3 covers 16 residues. Germline V lookup: CDR1 LGHDT, CDR2 YNNKEL (reference sequence). The CDR3 loop is CASRPGTSGRGGEQHF. The DNA for the CDR3 is TGTGCCAGCAGGCCCGGGACTAGCGGGAGAGGGGGCGAGCAGCACTTC.

This clonotype was recorded at least ten times. The chain links TRBV18 to TRBJ2-7; 12 nucleotides align to TRBD1. Trimming at V came to 4 bases and at J to 5 bases, leaving 12 bases not matched to a gene. The germline V gene encodes CDR1 KGHSH and CDR2 LQKENI. CDR3 length equals 17 residues. CDR3 region: CASSLRQPGTGGDEQYF. The CDR3 DNA follows: TGTGCCAGCTCACTGCGGCAGCCCGGGACAGGGGGCGACGAGCAGTACTTC.

This clonotype appeared many times. The chain links TRBV20-1 to TRBJ2-1, with 7 bases lining up with TRBD1. The CDR3 is made up of 16 amino acids. The germline V gene has CDR1 DFQATT and CDR2 SNEGSKA (reference sequence). V gave up 2 bases and J gave up 5 bases; unmatched junction bases: 12. CDR3 in DNA: TGCAGTGCTAGACGTCAAAACACAGGGGTTCACAATGAGCAGTTCTTC. Its protein is CSARRQNTGVHNEQFF.

At least ten counts were recorded for this clonotype. The chain employs TRBV6-1 and TRBJ2-7, with D perhaps TRBD2 (6 bases). This CDR3 contains 13 residues. The germline V gene has CDR1 MNHNS and CDR2 SASEGT. V dropped 3 bases and J dropped 9 bases, with 15 bases sitting between them. The CDR3 reads CASSEGSGDRQYF. CDR3 DNA: TGTGCCAGCAGTGAGGGTTCGGGGGACCGGCAGTACTTC.

The rearrangement links TRBV4-1 to TRBJ2-7; 8 nucleotides line up with TRBD2. The CDR3 consists of 15 residues. Losses at the gene ends were 4 bases for V and 2 bases for J; bases not matched to a gene: 7. CDR1 is MGHRA, CDR2 YSYEKL, per germline. Written as DNA, the CDR3 is TGCGCCAGCAGCCTTTCCGGGGGGGACACCTACGAGCAGTACTTC. This gives the protein CASSLSGGDTYEQYF.

This clonotype came up many times. This sequence joins TRBV2 and TRBJ2-1; 9 bases align to TRBD2. V lost 3 bases, J lost 8 bases, and 8 bases stayed unmatched. The CDR3 runs 15 residues. CDR1 SNHLY and CDR2 FYNNEI come from the germline V gene. CDR3 sequence reads: CASSDSPAGGDEQFF. CDR3 coding DNA: TGTGCCAGCAGTGACTCCCCAGCGGGAGGCGATGAGCAGTTCTTC.

Comments on this clonotype: A single base separates this from a much larger clone, so it may be a read error. The V gene is TRBV27, the J gene TRBJ2-3, with TRBD1 as a possible D gene (5 bases). The better agreement between TRBJ1-5 and the DNA end casts doubt on the J call. This CDR3 contains 15 residues. The germline V gene has CDR1 MNHEY and CDR2 SMNVEV (reference sequence). The CDR3 sequence is CASSPSGRGPDTQHF. Here the CDR3 DNA reads TGTGCCAGCAGTCCGAGCGGGAGGGGCCCAGATACGCAGCATTTT.

This clonotype was seen only a few times. V and J are TRBV5-1 and TRBJ2-1; TRBD1 is a possible D gene (6 bases). V lost 4 bases and J lost 12, with 23 bases in between. Germline loops: CDR1 SGHRS, CDR2 YFSETQ. The CDR3 runs 15 residues. The chain's CDR3 is CASSKDSLPLFGQFF. The CDR3 bases are TGCGCCAGCAGCAAGGACAGCCTCCCCCTATTTGGGCAGTTCTTC.

This clonotype was detected ten times or more. The V call is TRBV3-1, the J call TRBJ2-1; 8 bases line up with TRBD1. Germline V gene sequence: CDR1 LGHDT, CDR2 YNNKEL (reference sequence). V gave up 0 bases and J gave up 9 bases; unmatched junction bases: 1. The CDR3 extends over 13 amino acids. The CDR3 coding sequence is TGTGCCAGCAGCCAAGACAGGGGGCTTGAGCAGTTCTTC. Protein: CASSQDRGLEQFF.

The V and J genes are TRBV10-3 and TRBJ1-2, with D tentatively TRBD1 (5 bases). Trimming took 5 bases from V and 3 from J, leaving 13 bases between them. Germline V gene sequence: CDR1 ENHRY, CDR2 SYGVKD. CDR3 size: 14 residues. For the CDR3, the DNA is TGTGCCATCAGTTACGGAGGGGTTGACTATGGCTACACCTTC. Its translation: CAISYGGVDYGYTF.

This clonotype turned up a few times. The chain employs TRBV19 and TRBJ1-5; D is uncertain. The CDR3 length is 15 residues. Germline assignment: CDR1 LNHDA and CDR2 SQIVND (reference sequence). The V and J ends lost 3 bases and 0 bases respectively, with 9 bases between them. CDR3 in amino acids: CASSMNGYSNQPQHF. CDR3 DNA sequence: TGTGCCAGTAGTATGAACGGGTATAGCAATCAGCCCCAGCATTTT.

This clonotype was detected a few times. One junction end does not reproduce the germline sequence, and a read error may be involved. This chain joins TRBV6-2 or TRBV6-3 and TRBJ2-7; 14 bases map to TRBD2. CDR1 is MNHEY and CDR2 is SVGEGT in the germline V gene. This CDR3 is built from 17 residues. CDR3 amino acids: CASTQRGLAGVQGEQCF. In DNA form, the CDR3 reads TGTGCCAGCACCCAAAGGGGACTAGCGGGAGTTCAGGGCGAGCAGTGCTTC.

J is TRBJ2-1 and V is TRBV24-1; 7 bases line up with TRBD1. This CDR3 has 17 amino acids. Germline CDR1 reads KGHDR; CDR2 reads SFDVKD. The J segment lost 5 bases and the V segment lost 3 bases, leaving 12 bases of the junction unmatched. The CDR3 DNA follows: TGTGCCACCAGTGATAAAGGGTTTCGGGACAGCCACAATGAGCAGTTCTTC. Translated, it gives CATSDKGFRDSHNEQFF.

This clonotype came up many times. This chain connects TRBV6-1 to TRBJ2-5, with D perhaps TRBD2 (6 bases). Germline CDR1 and CDR2: MNHNS and SASEGT. V was clipped by 0 bases and J by 0 bases, with 20 bases between them. CDR3 length: 19 amino acids. CDR3 sequence (DNA): TGTGCCAGCAGTGAAGCGGTGGTAGCCTTTGGGGGGTACCAAGAGACCCAGTACTTC. Translating it yields CASSEAVVAFGGYQETQYF.

This clonotype was observed at least ten times. The V call is TRBV2, the J call TRBJ2-2; D is unresolved. The CDR3 length is 14 residues. Germline V gene sequence: CDR1 SNHLY, CDR2 FYNNEI. Trimming stripped 4 bases from V and 2 bases from J, with 8 bases between. CDR3 coding DNA: TGTGCCAGCAGTGTAACTGGTAACACCGGGGAGCTGTTTTTT. It encodes CASSVTGNTGELFF.

This clonotype was observed a handful of times. The gene calls are TRBV7-9 and TRBJ2-3; TRBD2 aligns across 10 bases. The germline gives CDR1 SEHNR, CDR2 FQNEAQ (reference sequence). J lost 5 bases, V lost 7 bases, and 15 bases had no gene match. The CDR3 length is 17 residues. The CDR3 loop is CASTPRWVAGGGDTQYF. The CDR3 nucleotides read TGTGCCAGCACCCCCCGCTGGGTAGCGGGAGGAGGAGATACGCAGTATTTT.

The table lists this clonotype with many counts. The rearrangement links TRBV30 to TRBJ2-7; 7 nucleotides match TRBD2. CDR1 GTSNPN and CDR2 SVGIG come from the germline V gene (reference sequence). The CDR3 covers 16 residues. V shed 3 bases, J shed 0 bases, and the junction held 11 bases outside the gene matches. The CDR3: CAWREASGPNSYEQYF. DNA of the CDR3: TGTGCCTGGAGAGAAGCTAGCGGACCGAACTCCTACGAGCAGTACTTC.